A single sample is the source of the 27 T cell receptor beta chains below, sequenced in a study of T cell changes during pregnancy in multiple sclerosis. The assay was immunoSEQ multiplex PCR, and TCRdb's table has in-frame clones only and misses some. The sample holds around 95,000 clones, 90% to 95% seen once. Source: peripheral blood, taken after pregnancy. These receptors all stem from a female donor in good health, enrolled as a control in a pregnancy study.

V and J are TRBV5-1 and TRBJ1-1; 9 nucleotides line up with TRBD1. The CDR3 sequence is 16 residues long. V lost 4 bases to trimming and J lost 0 bases; unmatched junction nucleotides: 7. Germline lookup yields CDR1 SGHRS and CDR2 YFSETQ. The CDR3: CASSPGTGNLNTEAFF. In DNA, the CDR3 is TGCGCCAGCAGCCCAGGGACAGGGAACTTGAACACTGAAGCTTTCTTT.

The chain uses TRBV30 and TRBJ1-2; maybe TRBD1 (6 bases). This CDR3 is built from 16 residues. V lost 4 bases and J 1 base, leaving 19 bases between the germline ends. Germline CDR1 reads GTSNPN; CDR2 reads SVGIG (reference sequence). The CDR3 is CAWTIGAGVLNYGYTF. CDR3 bases: TGTGCCTGGACAATTGGGGCAGGGGTGCTTAACTATGGCTACACCTTC.

The V gene is TRBV6-1, the J gene TRBJ1-1; tentative D call: TRBD1 (6 bases). V gave up 5 bases and J gave up 0 bases, with 7 bases separating them. Germline assignment: CDR1 MNHNS and CDR2 SASEGT. There are 13 residues in the CDR3. The CDR3 spells CASSWTVNTEAFF. The CDR3 nucleotides read TGTGCCAGCAGTTGGACAGTGAACACTGAAGCTTTCTTT.

This clone was found once. The genes are TRBV5-4 and TRBJ2-1; 7 bases line up with TRBD2. The ends lost 5 bases at V and 10 bases at J; junction bases unmatched: 6. There are 12 residues in the CDR3. CDR1 is SGHNT, CDR2 YYREEE, per germline (reference sequence). CDR3 in amino acids: CASSVGGGEQFF. CDR3 coding DNA: TGTGCCAGCAGTGTGGGGGGAGGGGAGCAGTTCTTC.

CDR3 sequence reads: CASRGGPGTEAFF. For the CDR3, the DNA is TGTGCCAGCAGGGGTGGGCCGGGAACTGAAGCTTTCTTT. V usage is TRBV9 and J usage is TRBJ1-1; D remains unclear. This CDR3 is 13 amino acids long. CDR1 is SGDLS, CDR2 YYNGEE, per germline. V shed 5 bases and J shed 5 bases, with 13 bases lying between them.

The V gene is TRBV6-5, the J gene TRBJ1-1; perhaps TRBD1 as D (5 bases). CDR1 MNHEY and CDR2 SVGAGI come from the germline V gene. This CDR3 has 15 residues. Between the trimmed V and J ends, which lost 6 bases and 1 base, there was a span of 15 bases. CDR3 coding DNA: TGTGCCAGCAGCCAAATGTCCGGGGGGAACACTGAAGCTTTCTTT. Protein product: CASSQMSGGNTEAFF.

This chain joins TRBV4-1 and TRBJ2-7, with D tentatively TRBD1 (5 bases). Trimming removed 2 bases from V and 0 bases from J, with 11 bases in between. Germline CDR1 MGHRA, CDR2 YSYEKL. The CDR3 consists of 15 residues. This CDR3 reads CASSQLDRASYEQYF. The CDR3 nucleotides read TGCGCCAGCAGCCAACTCGACAGAGCCTCCTACGAGCAGTACTTC.

The V gene is TRBV5-1, the J gene TRBJ1-1; 8 nucleotides match TRBD1. The CDR3 totals 15 residues. Trimming cost V 4 bases and J 4 bases; bases outside gene matches: 9. The germline V gene encodes CDR1 SGHRS and CDR2 YFSETQ. The CDR3: CASSEATGAATEAFF. The CDR3 nucleotides are TGCGCCAGCAGCGAGGCGACAGGGGCCGCCACTGAAGCTTTCTTT.

The DNA for the CDR3 is TGTGCCAGCAGCCCCTATAGCGGAGGAGGAGATACGCAGTATTTT. Translating it yields CASSPYSGGGDTQYF. This chain joins TRBV27 and TRBJ2-3; D perhaps matches TRBD2 (6 bases). V lost 6 bases to trimming and J lost 5 bases, with 18 bases between them. The CDR3 runs to 15 residues. CDR1 and CDR2 from the germline V gene are MNHEY and SMNVEV (reference sequence).

This chain joins TRBV4-2 and TRBJ2-7; 8 bases match TRBD2. The length of the CDR3 is 15 residues. The germline gives CDR1 LGHNA, CDR2 YNFKEQ. The trim removed 2 bases at V and 6 bases at J, leaving 9 bases unmatched. The chain's CDR3 is CASSQFAGTRGEQYF. The DNA of the CDR3 is TGTGCCAGCAGCCAATTCGCCGGGACTAGGGGCGAGCAGTACTTC.

V is TRBV19 and J is TRBJ2-5; 9 positions agree with TRBD1. CDR1 is LNHDA and CDR2 is SQIVND in the germline V gene (reference sequence). The CDR3 covers 16 residues. V shed 5 bases, J shed 4 bases, and the junction held 11 bases outside the gene matches. The CDR3 nucleotides are TGTGCCAGTAGTGGTCCTCGACAGGGGGATGGAGAGACCCAGTACTTC. Translating it yields CASSGPRQGDGETQYF.

The chain carries TRBV2 and TRBJ1-4; 7 nucleotides line up with TRBD1. The CDR3 contains 13 residues. CDR1 is SNHLY, CDR2 FYNNEI, per germline. Trimming removed 8 bases from V and 4 bases from J; junction bases left unmatched: 4. CDR3 sequence: CASEGQINEKLFF. The CDR3 nucleotides are TGTGCCAGCGAGGGACAGATTAATGAAAAACTGTTTTTT.

This clone has just one count. This chain's CDR3 is CASSLDRANEQYF. CDR3 coding DNA: TGCGCCAGCAGCTTAGACAGGGCAAACGAGCAGTACTTC. The gene calls are TRBV5-1 and TRBJ2-7; 7 nucleotides agree with TRBD1. V shed 2 bases, J shed 5 bases, and the junction held 4 bases outside the gene matches. Germline V gives CDR1 SGHRS, CDR2 YFSETQ. The CDR3 contains 13 residues.

The chain employs TRBV9 and TRBJ1-1; weak D call: TRBD1 (5 bases). Trimming removed 3 bases at V and 0 bases at J, with 12 bases between. CDR3 size: 15 residues. The germline V gene encodes CDR1 SGDLS and CDR2 YYNGEE. The CDR3 region is CASSDETVMNTEAFF. The DNA of the CDR3 is TGTGCCAGCAGCGACGAGACAGTCATGAACACTGAAGCTTTCTTT.

The rearrangement uses TRBV11-2 and TRBJ2-5; 9 positions match TRBD1. Germline CDR1 and CDR2: SGHAT and FQNNGV. There are 15 residues in the CDR3. Germline trimming cut 6 bases from V and 3 bases from J; bases unmatched to any gene: 8. The CDR3 sequence: CASRRPGTGKETQYF. In nucleotides, the CDR3 is TGTGCCAGCAGGCGACCCGGGACAGGGAAAGAGACCCAGTACTTC.

This chain links TRBV29-1 with TRBJ2-1; 9 nucleotides align to TRBD2. Germline-derived CDR1 and CDR2 are SQVTM and ANQGSEA. V shed 1 base, J shed 12 bases, and the junction held 4 bases outside the gene matches. This CDR3 spans 12 amino acids. For the CDR3, the DNA is TGCAGCGTTGAAGGGGGGCGGGAGGGGCAGTTCTTC. Translated, it gives CSVEGGREGQFF.

V gene TRBV5-1 combines with J gene TRBJ2-1; D remains unclear. The CDR3 is 15 amino acids. V gave up 0 bases and J gave up 10 bases, with 17 bases separating them. The germline CDR1 and CDR2 sequences are SGHRS and YFSETQ. CDR3 sequence: CASSLGGSTAKEQFF. The CDR3 nucleotides are TGCGCCAGCAGCTTGGGAGGATCCACGGCGAAAGAGCAGTTCTTC.

The chain has TRBV11-3 and TRBJ2-1, with 14 positions matching TRBD2. Losses at the gene ends were 5 bases for V and 3 bases for J; bases not matched to a gene: 9. Per the germline V gene, CDR1 is SGHNT and CDR2 is YENEEA. The CDR3 runs 18 residues. For the CDR3, the DNA is TGTGCCAGCAGCCCCGGGACTAGCGGGAGAAAGGGCTACAATGAGCAGTTCTTC. Amino acids: CASSPGTSGRKGYNEQFF.

The chain joins TRBV7-9 to TRBJ2-7; 8 nucleotides align to TRBD2. Germline V gene lookup returns CDR1 SEHNR and CDR2 FQNEAQ (reference sequence). The trim removed 3 bases at V and 4 bases at J, leaving 5 bases unmatched. The CDR3 sequence is 14 residues long. CDR3 protein: CASSFTGTRYEQYF. DNA of the CDR3: TGTGCCAGCAGCTTTACCGGGACTAGATACGAGCAGTACTTC.

This chain links TRBV21-1 with TRBJ2-5; the table assigns TRBD1, which was not confirmed against the DNA. TRBV21-1 is assigned pseudogene status. The CDR3 length is 14 residues. The CDR3 nucleotides read TGTGCCAGCAGCAAACCCAGGGTTGAAGAGACCCAGTACTTC. Protein product: CASSKPRVEETQYF.

The rearrangement joins TRBV5-1 to TRBJ2-5; TRBD2 matches 9 bases. Germline trimming cut 4 bases from V and 5 bases from J; bases unmatched to any gene: 12. Germline CDR1 reads SGHRS; CDR2 reads YFSETQ. This CDR3 is built from 16 residues. In DNA, the CDR3 is TGCGCCAGCAGCCCTGGGGTAGCGGGAGCCGGGGAGACCCAGTACTTC. This codes for CASSPGVAGAGETQYF.

As DNA, the CDR3 is TGTGCCACCAGCAGTGCCAGCGGGAGCACCACCGGGGAGCTGTTTTTT. Translation gives CATSSASGSTTGELFF. The rearrangement links TRBV15 to TRBJ2-2, with TRBD2 identical over 8 bases. The length of the CDR3 is 16 residues. V was clipped by 3 bases and J by 4 bases; unmatched bases: 7. The germline V gene has CDR1 LNHNV and CDR2 YYDKDF (reference sequence).

The chain links TRBV7-2 to TRBJ2-7; 11 nucleotides agree with TRBD2. Germline assignment: CDR1 SGHTA and CDR2 FQGNSA. The V segment lost 5 bases and the J segment 6 bases; nucleotides outside the gene matches: 9. CDR3 length: 15 amino acids. CDR3 loop: CASSTRTSGFSEQYF. In nucleotides, the CDR3 is TGTGCCAGCAGCACGCGGACTAGCGGGTTTTCCGAGCAGTACTTC. Together with reference TRBV7-2 and TRBJ2-7, the CDR3 gives the full variable domain: GAGVSQSPSNKVTEKGKDVELRCDPISGHTALYWYRQSLGQGLEFLIYFQGNSAPDKSGLPSDRFSAERTGGSVSTLTIQRTQQEDSAVYLCASSTRTSGFSEQYFGPGTRLTVT.

V usage is TRBV7-9 and J usage is TRBJ2-3; 10 positions match TRBD1. CDR3 length: 15 amino acids. The V gene end was trimmed by 3 bases and the J gene end by 3 bases; junction bases not matched to a gene: 3. Germline loops: CDR1 SEHNR, CDR2 FQNEAQ (reference sequence). As DNA, the CDR3 is TGTGCCAGCAGCTTTGGGACAGGGGTAACAGATACGCAGTATTTT. This translates into CASSFGTGVTDTQYF.

The chain combines TRBV29-1 with TRBJ2-7, with TRBD1 matching over 9 bases. The CDR3 length is 12 residues. Germline CDR1 reads SQVTM; CDR2 reads ANQGSEA. Losses at the gene ends were 7 bases for V and 5 bases for J; bases not matched to a gene: 6. The CDR3 coding sequence is TGCAGCGGGGGACAGGGAAAAGACGAGCAGTACTTC. Its translation is CSGGQGKDEQYF.

This chain joins TRBV7-8 and TRBJ1-1, with D possibly matching TRBD1 (5 bases). Looked up from germline, CDR1 is SGHVS and CDR2 is FQNEAQ. CDR3 length: 16 residues. Trimming took off 5 bases at V and 1 base at J, with 17 bases between the two ends. In DNA, the CDR3 is TGTGCCAGCAGCCCCCCCGGTATAGGGGCGAACACTGAAGCTTTCTTT. Its protein is CASSPPGIGANTEAFF. Based on the CDR3 plus reference TRBV7-8 and TRBJ1-1, the full variable domain is GAGVSQSPRYKVAKRGQDVALRCDPISGHVSLFWYQQALGQGPEFLTYFQNEAQLDKSGLPSDRFFAERPEGSVSTLKIQRTQQEDSAVYLCASSPPGIGANTEAFFGQGTRLTVV.

CDR3 sequence reads: CASRDRTGEEKLFF. The CDR3 DNA follows: TGTGCCAGCAGAGACCGGACAGGGGAAGAAAAACTGTTTTTT. V and J are TRBV2 and TRBJ1-4; 9 bases map to TRBD1. With 6 bases clipped from V and 8 bases from J, the junction kept 7 bases outside the gene matches. CDR3 length: 14 residues. Germline CDR1 and CDR2: SNHLY and FYNNEI.